This T cell receptor beta chain was recorded in a study of vaccination and CD4 T cells after COVID-19 (dated by TCRdb to between 2021 and 2022). About the full investigation: SARS-CoV-2 positivity had been established in the convalescent patients by nasal swab PCR, and mild disease was recorded in several of these patients and severe disease in one. Six males and four females were included in the convalescent cohort, with two Hispanic individuals, seven Caucasians, two Asians and one multiracial person represented. Two doses of either the Pfizer-BioNTech BNT162b2 vaccine (n=8) or the Moderna mRNA-1273 vaccine (n=2) were administered to participants. Post-COVID blood samples from convalescent patients were collected a median of approximately 93 days after diagnosis, with a range of about 30 to 170 days. Post-vaccine blood samples were taken a median of around 68 days after the second vaccine dose, with a range of 14 to 241 days. A few convalescent patients were sampled both early after vaccination (day 14) and late after vaccination (days 161 to 241). For stimulating the cultures, overlapping spike peptide pools were used, derived from SARS-CoV-2 as well as from the common cold coronaviruses HCoV-NL63, HCoV-OC43 and HCoV-229E. As controls, cultures received a CEFX viral epitope pool (the positive control), an HIV-1 Nef peptide pool (the negative control), or no peptide at all. In around nine COVID-19 convalescent patients and a handful of infection-naive healthy vaccine recipients, the spike-specific CD4+ TCR repertoire before mRNA vaccination was compared with the repertoire after mRNA vaccination. Results and caveats for the whole study, not just this receptor: Of the vaccine-specific clones in convalescent patients, 304 of 307, or nearly all, reacted only to SARS-CoV-2 spike and did not cross-react with common cold coronaviruses. Among convalescent patients, a median roughly 90% of the SARS-CoV-2-reactive clones seen after vaccination appeared only after vaccination, which suggests priming specific to the vaccine. Although the median number of SARS-CoV-2-reactive clonotypes went up from roughly 22 after infection to roughly 40 after vaccination, the increase was not significant. The number of convalescent patients in the study was relatively small, and the study did not examine early timepoints following natural infection.

Sample time point, as interpreted from the label and publication: late sampling 161 to 241 days after vaccination in three convalescent patients. What this sample's treatment or condition label stands for: approximately 9-day PBMC culture with coronavirus spike peptide pools or control peptides (ViraFEST assay). To expand antigen-specific T cells with peptide pools and then pick out the expanded clonotypes through TCR sequencing, the study relied on the ViraFEST assay. The convalescent patients' positive SARS-CoV-2 PCR tests fell between March and December 2020, which was before the Alpha, Beta and Delta variants emerged in the United States. PBMCs were cultured at under 2.5 million per well in IMDM supplemented with roughly 5.2% human AB serum and 10 IU/ml IL-2, with 10 ug/ml peptide pools added. On days 3 and 7, half of the culture medium was replaced with fresh IL-2-containing medium. After 10 to 11 days of culture, CD4+ T cells were isolated by negative selection with the EasySep CD4+ T cell isolation kit. Ficoll-Paque Plus gradient centrifugation was used to isolate PBMCs from whole blood, and the isolated PBMCs were then either used fresh or cryopreserved at -140C. Culture conditions were generally each tested in triplicate wells.

In regard to this clonotype: Its antigen is unknown. No per-base quality is available; no much larger clone lies one base away.

The library was prepared using PCR. At the Johns Hopkins FTIC core, DNA from the cultured CD4+ T cells underwent TCR sequencing with the Oncomine TCR Beta short-read assay. The QIAamp micro DNA kit was used to extract genomic DNA from the cultured CD4+ T cells. Oncomine TCR Beta libraries from cultured CD4+ T cells were pooled using unique dual indexes and sequenced on an Illumina iSeq 100. The paper's data handling went like this. Non-productive sequences were removed, and CDR3s that did not start with C, did not end with F or W, or were shorter than 7 amino acids were discarded. The MANAFEST web application identified antigen-specific clonotypes by comparing peptide-stimulated wells against reference wells and other culture wells. An FDR below 0.05, an odds ratio above 5, and a productive frequency above 0.1% in at least two of three replicate wells were required for clones to be considered positive. A clonotype was classed as cross-reactive if the clonotype showed significant expansion both in SARS-CoV-2 spike wells and in at least one common cold coronavirus spike condition. Using R version 3.6.1, CDR3 homology was evaluated through Levenshtein distances (stringdist) along with unrooted phylogenetic trees (ape). TCRdb handled the public reads itself, with Q25 trimming in fastp and clone calling in MiXCR, and kept productive beta chains. Rows matching on CDR3 protein sequence are summarized as one entry with the most common DNA and genes. V and J calls and clone size were set by TCRdb, not the authors. The sample data list about 21,000 distinct CDR3 sequences, and 42% of these were observed just once. The top ten hold 9% to 10% of the sample.

CDR3 length: 15 amino acids, cysteine to phenylalanine. The read is trimmed to its CDR3 DNA, 45 bases read in frame from base 1. CDR1 is given as MNHEY and CDR2 as SMNVEV, both from the germline V gene (reference sequence). Deletion took 3 bases off V and 5 bases off J, with a span of 14 bases between the germline ends. The TCR was taken from a human donor who had recovered from COVID-19. The sample was CD4+ T cells from blood, cultured in vitro, taken about 7 months after SARS-CoV-2 vaccination. The rearranged chain carries TRBV27 and TRBJ1-5, and possibly TRBD1, on 5 matching bases. This receptor has the CDR3 CASSLGPNGDQPQHF. The DNA sequence is given as TGTGCCAGCAGTTTGGGGCCGAACGGGGATCAGCCCCAGCATTTT.